This is a list of T cell receptor beta chains from one sample in a study of T cell repertoires in cytomegalovirus infection. No antigens are known for them. TCRdb reprocessed the reads with MiXCR, giving one entry per CDR3 protein. The sample has 28,000 or so distinct CDR3 sequences; roughly a fifth are singletons. The specimen was CD8+ T cells from cultured PBMCs, collected from culture after CMV antigen stimulation. These receptors came from a human donor in good health (CMV status not recorded). Some clones in this sample may be carry-over from other donors' samples. Each CDR3 is given with its conserved first and last residue. The D gene is left open where the match is weak. Where a row states a size, it is once, few, many or the class of an expanded clone; other rows omit it.

TRBJ2-3,.,TRBV12-3/TRBV12-4,TRBD2,TGTGCCACCTCGACTAGCGGAGGGACAGATACGCAGTATTTT,CATSTSGGTDTQYF
TRBJ2-1,few,TRBV6-2/TRBV6-3,.,TGTGCCAGCAGTTACACTGAGAAGACTAAGCAGTTCTTC,CASSYTEKTKQFF
TRBJ2-7,.,TRBV2,.,TGTGCCAGCAGTGAAGCGCCCGAGCAGTACTTC,CASSEAPEQYF
TRBJ2-7,few,TRBV10-1,TRBD1,TGCGCCAGCAGTCCTTACAGGGGTAACGAGCAGTACTTC,CASSPYRGNEQYF
TRBJ2-6,.,TRBV12-3/TRBV12-4,.,TGTGCCAGCAGTTTGCGAAGGGAAGGTGGGGCCAACGTCCTGACTTTC,CASSLRREGGANVLTF
TRBJ2-7,.,TRBV12-3/TRBV12-4,.,TGTGCCAGCATGGGGGCTCACGAGCAGTACTTC,CASMGAHEQYF
TRBJ2-7,.,TRBV6-8,.,TGTGCCACTAACCCGGCAGGGTCCTACGAGCAGTACTTC,CATNPAGSYEQYF
TRBJ2-4,few,TRBV20-1,TRBD1,TGCAGTGCTATATGGGACAGGGATAGGATCACGTCCAAAAACATTCAGTACTTC,CSAIWDRDRITSKNIQYF
TRBJ2-7,.,TRBV4-3,TRBD2,TGCGCCAGCAGCCAAGATCGCGGGGGAAGGTCCTACGAGCAGTACTTC,CASSQDRGGRSYEQYF
TRBJ2-1,few,TRBV4-1,TRBD2,TGCGCCAGCAGCCAAGTAGCGGGAGCGTCTTCGCGATACAATGAGCAGTTCTTC,CASSQVAGASSRYNEQFF
TRBJ2-7,many,TRBV5-1,TRBD2,TGCGCCAGCAGGGTGCGGGGGAGCTCCTACGAGCAGTACTTC,CASRVRGSSYEQYF
TRBJ1-3,.,TRBV12-3/TRBV12-4,TRBD1,TGTGCCAGCAGTGGGGACAGGGGATTCTCTGGAAACACCATATATTTT,CASSGDRGFSGNTIYF
TRBJ2-5,few,TRBV27,.,TGTGCCAGCAGTATAGGTAAAGGCCAGACCCAGTACTTC,CASSIGKGQTQYF
TRBJ1-1,few,TRBV12-5,.,TGTGCTAGTGGTTTGGACCACTACACTGAAGCTTTCTTT,CASGLDHYTEAFF
TRBJ2-7,.,TRBV6-1,.,TGTGCCAGCAGTGTACATCGGGATTCCTACGAGCAGTACTTC,CASSVHRDSYEQYF
TRBJ2-5,.,TRBV24-1,.,TGTGCCACCAGTGACCAAACGGAGACCCAGTACTTC,CATSDQTETQYF
TRBJ2-3,.,TRBV27,.,TGTGCCAGCAGTTCCCAGGGATGGAATACGCAGTATTTT,CASSSQGWNTQYF
TRBJ2-3,.,TRBV5-6,.,TGTGCCAGCGGGCCAGGGGCAGATACGCAGTATTTT,CASGPGADTQYF
TRBJ1-5,.,TRBV12-3/TRBV12-4,.,TGTGCCAGCAGTTGGGGGAGGGGAGGGAATCAGCCCCAGCATTTT,CASSWGRGGNQPQHF
TRBJ1-5,once,TRBV7-9,.,TGTGCCAGCAGTTCAGGGCGGCGCAATCAGCCCCAGCATTTT,CASSSGRRNQPQHF
TRBJ2-7,.,TRBV6-6,.,TGTGCCAGCAGTTACTTAGGACCCGCCTACGAGCAGTACTTC,CASSYLGPAYEQYF
TRBJ2-7,few,TRBV4-1,.,TGCGCCAGCAGCCAAGATCGGACAGCGTTCTACGAGCAGTACTTC,CASSQDRTAFYEQYF
TRBJ2-4,.,TRBV12-3/TRBV12-4,.,TGTGCCAGCAGAAGTTCACGTTTAGCATACGGGCCTGGGGGCAGTCAGTACTTC,CASRSSRLAYGPGGSQYF
TRBJ2-1,few,TRBV19,TRBD2,TGTGCCAGTACTCTACTAGCGGGAGGGGCTGAGCAGTTCTTC,CASTLLAGGAEQFF
TRBJ1-5,.,TRBV7-9,TRBD1,TGTGCCAGCAGCCCGGGACAGGGTTATCAGCCCCAGCATTTT,CASSPGQGYQPQHF
TRBJ2-1,.,TRBV7-8,.,TGTGCCAGCAGCTCCTACAGGGAATACAATGAGCAGTTCTTC,CASSSYREYNEQFF
TRBJ2-1,once,TRBV11-2,.,TGTGCCAGCAGCTGGACAGATAATTACAATGAGCAGTTCTTC,CASSWTDNYNEQFF
TRBJ2-1,.,TRBV10-2,.,TGCGCCAGCACTGGGGGTTCTTACAATGAGCAGTTCTTC,CASTGGSYNEQFF
TRBJ2-1,.,TRBV20-1,TRBD2,TGCAGTGCTAGAGATCGGGCTAGCGGGCCTAGCTCCTACAATGAGCAGTTCTTC,CSARDRASGPSSYNEQFF
TRBJ2-7,.,TRBV7-2,TRBD2,TGTGCCAGCAGCACCCGTAGTCGGGGGGGATACGAGCAGTACTTC,CASSTRSRGGYEQYF
TRBJ2-7,few,TRBV12-3/TRBV12-4,TRBD1,TGTGCCAGCAGCTCGCCACAGGGGTACGAGCAGTACTTC,CASSSPQGYEQYF
TRBJ2-7,few,TRBV7-2,TRBD1,TGTGCCAGCAGCCCTAGGACAGGGGGCTCCTACGAGCAGTACTTC,CASSPRTGGSYEQYF
TRBJ2-1,.,TRBV7-2,TRBD2,TGTGCCAGCAGCCCCGGGGGGGGCCCGATGTTCTTC,CASSPGGGPMFF
TRBJ1-2,.,TRBV7-2,.,TGTGCCAGCAGCTTAGGGGGAGGTAGGGTGTCCTGGTATGGCTACACCTTC,CASSLGGGRVSWYGYTF
TRBJ2-7,many,TRBV19,.,TGTGCCAGTAGTATTACAACTTACCGTGGCGAGCAGTACTTC,CASSITTYRGEQYF
TRBJ2-5,many,TRBV7-8,.,TGTGCCAGCAGCCTGGCTTCGGGGGCCGGGGGTAGTTGGACCCAGTACTTC,CASSLASGAGGSWTQYF
TRBJ2-5,.,TRBV20-1,.,TGCAGTGCTTCCCCGGAACAAGAGACCCAGTACTTC,CSASPEQETQYF
TRBJ1-1,.,TRBV7-2,TRBD1,TGTGCCAGCAGCTTGCGCGGGACAGGGACCACTGAAGCTTTCTTT,CASSLRGTGTTEAFF
TRBJ2-3,few,TRBV7-9,.,TGTGCCAGCAGGGTGACGGACAGCACAGATACGCAGTATTTT,CASRVTDSTDTQYF
TRBJ2-1,.,TRBV7-8,.,TGTGCCAGCACTACTATCCTGGGACCAAACAATGAGCAGTTCTTC,CASTTILGPNNEQFF
TRBJ2-1,.,TRBV12-3/TRBV12-4,.,TGTGCCAGCAGCCCACCCGCGGCCCGCTACAATGAGCAGTTCTTC,CASSPPAARYNEQFF
TRBJ1-2,.,TRBV6-1,.,TGTGCCAGCAGTGAATTCCCAGAGAACTATGGCTACACCTTC,CASSEFPENYGYTF
TRBJ2-1,.,TRBV27,.,TGTGCCAGCAGTTTATTTATCTACAATGAGCAGTTCTTC,CASSLFIYNEQFF
TRBJ1-2,few,TRBV7-2,TRBD1,TGTGCCAGCAGCCTGAACGGACAGGGCAACTATGGCTACACCTTC,CASSLNGQGNYGYTF
TRBJ2-7,.,TRBV6-6,.,TGTGCCAGCAGTTCCCGTGGGGGGGGCCCCTACGAGCAGTACTTC,CASSSRGGGPYEQYF
TRBJ2-3,few,TRBV7-2,TRBD2,TGTGCCAGCAGCTTAATAGCGGGGGGGCCTCAAAGTGGTGTTACGCAGTATTTT,CASSLIAGGPQSGVTQYF
TRBJ2-1,.,TRBV7-3,TRBD2,TGTGCCAGCAGCAACCTCGTAACGGGAGGCATCTACAATGAGCAGTTCTTC,CASSNLVTGGIYNEQFF
TRBJ2-7,few,TRBV28,.,TGTGCCAGCAGCCCGATCGGTGGGCTCTACGAGCAGTACTTC,CASSPIGGLYEQYF
TRBJ2-1,.,TRBV7-6,TRBD2,TGTGCCAGCAGCTTGGCGGGGGGGCTCAATGAGCAGTTCTTC,CASSLAGGLNEQFF
TRBJ2-3,many,TRBV7-6,.,TGTGCCAGCAGCTTAGCGGCAGAACGAGGGGGGGATACGCAGTATTTT,CASSLAAERGGDTQYF
TRBJ2-1,.,TRBV7-2,TRBD2,TGTGCCAGCAGCCACCGGACAGCGGGAGGAGGGAATGAGCAGTTCTTC,CASSHRTAGGGNEQFF
TRBJ2-1,few,TRBV7-2,TRBD2,TGTGCCAGCAGCTTAGCCACCGGGACTAGCGGGGGCCCAAGCTCCTACAATGAGCAGTTCTTC,CASSLATGTSGGPSSYNEQFF
TRBJ1-2,.,TRBV27,TRBD1,TGTGCCAGCAGTACCGGGACAGGGGGGATCGGCTACACCTTC,CASSTGTGGIGYTF
TRBJ1-4,.,TRBV27,TRBD1,TGTGCCAGCAGTATCAATACAGGGGGCGCCGGGGAAAAACTGTTTTTT,CASSINTGGAGEKLFF